The TCR beta chain described here comes from a study of vaccination effects on CD4 cells after COVID-19. Study-level points and caveats: Marked contraction was observed in infection-induced and vaccine-induced clones late after vaccination.

Some clones are missing from TCRdb's copy, which holds only in-frame ones; the method was immunoSEQ multiplex PCR. The repertoire holds about 70,000 clones, over 60% seen once, with 5% in the top ten. CDR1 is SGHTA and CDR2 is FQGNSA in the germline V gene. V lost 3 bases and J lost 3, with 14 bases in between. The CDR3 is made up of 15 amino acids. Peptide-pool stimulation followed by sequencing identified expanded antigen-specific CD4+ clonotypes in the ViraFEST assay. CD4+ T cells were isolated after around 10 days of culture. This individual contracted SARS-CoV-2 between March and December 2020, as verified by PCR. It was on days 3 and 7 that half the medium was replaced with IL-2 medium. Concerning this clone: The antigen is undetermined.

This clonotype was sampled from a human donor who had a prior SARS-CoV-2 infection. Here the sequenced sample was CD4+ T cells from PBMCs cultured with HIV peptides, taken before COVID-19 vaccination. Subset: HIV-1 Nef peptide pool negative control/reference culture. The chain recombines TRBV7-2 with TRBJ2-5; a possible D gene is TRBD2 (6 bases). The CDR3 DNA is TGTGCCAGCAGCTTCAGTTTCGGCGGGGAAGAGACCCAGTACTTC. Its protein is CASSFSFGGEETQYF.